This TCR beta chain derives from a study of blood T cell repertoires in COVID-19. For the study at large: Specimens from acute and convalescent COVID-19 originated in the United States, Italy and Spain.

Some clones are missing from TCRdb's copy, which holds only in-frame ones; the method was immunoSEQ multiplex PCR. The profile covers 250,000 to 350,000 clones, with 80% to 95% appearing a single time and under 7% taken by the ten largest. Sequencing used peripheral blood. The sequence came from a woman in her 30s with COVID-19, enrolled during active disease.

CDR3 in amino acids: CASSVEIGGGVFTGELFF. DNA of the CDR3: TGTGCCAGCAGCGTAGAAATCGGAGGGGGCGTATTCACCGGGGAGCTGTTTTTT. The chain couples TRBV9 to TRBJ2-2; D might be TRBD1 (7 bases). Germline-derived CDR1 and CDR2 are SGDLS and YYNGEE. V was clipped by 0 bases and J by 4 bases, with 19 bases between them. The CDR3 spans 18 residues.